Presented here are 6 T cell receptor beta chains from one specimen sequenced in a study of technical replicates of blood from several donors. Sequenced by immunoSEQ multiplex PCR; TCRdb stores in-frame clones only, minus some. The data show fewer than 15,000 clones, approximately 80% seen once. Sequences were obtained from PBMCs. The origin of the receptors is a human donor in good health.

The chain uses TRBV5-6 and TRBJ2-1; 10 positions agree with TRBD1. This CDR3 is built from 16 residues. Trimming cost V 1 base and J 5 bases; bases outside gene matches: 6. Germline V gene lookup returns CDR1 SGHDT and CDR2 YYEEEE. CDR3 bases: TGTGCCAGCAGCTTGCCGGGACAGGGGCGAAACAATGAGCAGTTCTTC. This encodes CASSLPGQGRNNEQFF.

The chain couples TRBV28 to TRBJ2-7; 9 bases are a match to TRBD2. CDR3 length equals 17 residues. V gave up 4 bases and J gave up 2 bases; unmatched junction bases: 12. Germline V lookup: CDR1 MDHEN, CDR2 SYDVKM. The CDR3 bases are TGTGCCAGCAGTTCCCCCTTACTAGCGGGTCCAACCTACGAGCAGTACTTC. Translating gives CASSSPLLAGPTYEQYF.

The V gene is TRBV5-1, the J gene TRBJ2-2, with TRBD2 matching 8 bases. The CDR3 is 18 residues long. V shed 4 bases and J 3 bases; nucleotides not matched to a gene: 14. From germline, CDR1 is SGHRS and CDR2 YFSETQ. CDR3 nucleotide sequence: TGCGCCAGCAGCCCGCGGGCGGGAGGACCGAGCGACACCGGGGAGCTGTTTTTT. Translation gives CASSPRAGGPSDTGELFF.

The chain employs TRBV5-1 and TRBJ1-6; TRBD1 might be the D (5 bases). Germline V gives CDR1 SGHRS, CDR2 YFSETQ. V shed 4 bases and J shed 9 bases, with 14 bases lying between them. The CDR3 sequence is 14 residues long. CDR3 amino acids: CASSIRQGTSPLHF. The CDR3 DNA sequence: TGCGCCAGCAGCATAAGGCAGGGAACTTCACCCCTCCACTTT.

CDR3 in amino acids: CASSRWAEQFF. The CDR3 nucleotides read TGTGCCAGTAGTAGGTGGGCAGAGCAGTTCTTC. The rearrangement joins TRBV19 to TRBJ2-1; the D is unclear. V was cut by 4 bases and J by 10 bases, with 8 bases left in between. The CDR3 is 11 residues long. The germline V gene encodes CDR1 LNHDA and CDR2 SQIVND (reference sequence).

V is TRBV10-3 and J is TRBJ1-1; D is unresolved. With 2 bases removed from V and 7 bases from J, the gap between germline ends came to 5 bases. This CDR3 is built from 11 residues. Germline CDR1 reads ENHRY; CDR2 reads SYGVKD. In DNA form, the CDR3 reads TGTGCCATCAGTGAGGGCAGTGAAGCTTTCTTT. Encoded protein: CAISEGSEAFF.